This T cell receptor (beta chain) was recovered during a study of T cell responses to AZD1222 COVID-19 vaccine. Findings of the study overall: Just six or seven AZD1222 recipients tested seropositive at baseline. Researchers report vaccine-associated CD4 TCRs spanning spike, with dominance at 160-218 and 743-854.

Between the trimmed V and J ends, which lost 3 bases and 4 bases, there was a span of 13 bases. Germline assignment: CDR1 SGHAT and CDR2 FQNNGV. This CDR3 is built from 14 residues. Generated by immunoSEQ multiplex PCR, the TCRdb table keeps only in-frame clones and is missing some. The table has about 120,000 clones, approximately 90% seen once. Concerning this clone itself: What it recognizes is unknown.

The receptor was derived from an adult in good health. The input for sequencing was peripheral blood, taken on day 0 of AZD1222 vaccination. This chain links TRBV11-2 with TRBJ2-7; D possibly corresponds to TRBD1 (5 bases). The CDR3 DNA reads TGTGCCAGCAGCTTGGCCGGACACAAATACGAGCAGTACTTC. Its translation is CASSLAGHKYEQYF.